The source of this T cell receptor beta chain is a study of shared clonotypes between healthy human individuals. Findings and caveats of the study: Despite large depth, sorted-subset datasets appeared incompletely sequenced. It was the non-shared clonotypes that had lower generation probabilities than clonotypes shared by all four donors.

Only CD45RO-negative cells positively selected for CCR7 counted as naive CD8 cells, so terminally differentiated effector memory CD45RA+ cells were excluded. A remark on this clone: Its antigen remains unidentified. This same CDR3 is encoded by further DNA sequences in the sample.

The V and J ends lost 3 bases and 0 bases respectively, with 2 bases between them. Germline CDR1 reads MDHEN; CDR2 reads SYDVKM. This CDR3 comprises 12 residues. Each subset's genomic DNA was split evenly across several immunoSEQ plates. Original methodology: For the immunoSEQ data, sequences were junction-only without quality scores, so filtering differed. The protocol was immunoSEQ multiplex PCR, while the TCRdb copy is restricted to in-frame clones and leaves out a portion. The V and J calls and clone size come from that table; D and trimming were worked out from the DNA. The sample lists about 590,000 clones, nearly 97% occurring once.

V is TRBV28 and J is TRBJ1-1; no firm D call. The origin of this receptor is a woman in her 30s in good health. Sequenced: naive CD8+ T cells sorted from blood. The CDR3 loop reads CASSFLNTEAFF. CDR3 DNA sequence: TGTGCCAGCAGTTTTTTGAACACTGAAGCTTTCTTT. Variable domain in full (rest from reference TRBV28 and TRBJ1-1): DVKVTQSSRYLVKRTGEKVFLECVQDMDHENMFWYRQDPGLGLRLIYFSYDVKMKEKGDIPEGYSVSREKKERFSLILESASTNQTSMYLCASSFLNTEAFFGQGTRLTVV.